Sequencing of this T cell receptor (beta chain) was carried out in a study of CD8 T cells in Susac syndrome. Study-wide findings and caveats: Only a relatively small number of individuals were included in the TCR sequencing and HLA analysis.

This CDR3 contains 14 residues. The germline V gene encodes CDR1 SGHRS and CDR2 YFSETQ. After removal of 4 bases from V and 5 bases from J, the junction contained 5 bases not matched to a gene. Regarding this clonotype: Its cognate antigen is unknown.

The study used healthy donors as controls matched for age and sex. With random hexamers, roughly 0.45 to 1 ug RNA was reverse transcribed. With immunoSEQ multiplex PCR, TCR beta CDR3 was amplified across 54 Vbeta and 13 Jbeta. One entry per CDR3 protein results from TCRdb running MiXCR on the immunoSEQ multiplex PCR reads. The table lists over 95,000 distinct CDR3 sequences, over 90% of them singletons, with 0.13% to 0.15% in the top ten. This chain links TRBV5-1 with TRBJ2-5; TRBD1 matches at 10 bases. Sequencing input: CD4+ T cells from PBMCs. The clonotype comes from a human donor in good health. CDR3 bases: TGCGCCAGCAGCCCGACAGGGGGCGTCGAGACCCAGTACTTC. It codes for CASSPTGGVETQYF.